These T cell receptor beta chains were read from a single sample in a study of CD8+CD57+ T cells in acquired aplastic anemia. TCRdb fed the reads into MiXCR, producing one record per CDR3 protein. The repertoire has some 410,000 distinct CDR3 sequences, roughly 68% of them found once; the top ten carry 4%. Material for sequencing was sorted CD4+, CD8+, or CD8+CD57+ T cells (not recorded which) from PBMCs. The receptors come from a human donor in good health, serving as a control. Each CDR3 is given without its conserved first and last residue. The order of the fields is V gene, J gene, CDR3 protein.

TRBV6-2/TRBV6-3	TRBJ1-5	ASSKQGGNQPQH
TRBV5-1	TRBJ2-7	ASSRDHGAYEQY
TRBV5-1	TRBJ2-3	ASSSLGGHTDTQY
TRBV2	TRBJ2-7	ASSVLHYEQY
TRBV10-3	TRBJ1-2	AISRKEYGYT
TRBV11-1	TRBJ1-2	ASSLAAGTVAYGYT
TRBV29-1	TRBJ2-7	SVERAGGYYEQY
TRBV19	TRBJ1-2	ASSPGSNYGYT
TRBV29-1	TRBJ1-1	SSVRRTTEAF
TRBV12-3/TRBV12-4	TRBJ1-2	ASSLTRTGSYGYT
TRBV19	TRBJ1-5	ASSTGPWDRPLHSEN
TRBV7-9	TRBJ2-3	ASSGLASETDTQY
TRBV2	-	ASSQTGSYEQF
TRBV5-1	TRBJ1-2	ASSSTGVYGYT
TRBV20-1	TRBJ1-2	SGLSGTMRAGNT
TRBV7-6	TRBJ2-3	ASSLMVHGGDTQY
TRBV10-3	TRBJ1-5	ASTDRLTGTALNQPQH
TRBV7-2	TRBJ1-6	ASSSQGGDQPQHH
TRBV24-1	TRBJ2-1	ATSASRHSTYNEQF
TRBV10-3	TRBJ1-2	ASSSFGRAYDYT
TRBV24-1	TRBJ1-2	ARDRGGQEGYT
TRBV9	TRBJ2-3	ASSVVGAPYNEQY
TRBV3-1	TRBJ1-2	ASSQGLPGSNYGYT
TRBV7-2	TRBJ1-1	ASSLMFRDTEAF
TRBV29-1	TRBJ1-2	SAGTESYYGYT
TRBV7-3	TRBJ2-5	ASSQERSGANTDQY
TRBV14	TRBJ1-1	ASSEVEAIQADAF
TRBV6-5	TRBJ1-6	ASSYSLNSPLH
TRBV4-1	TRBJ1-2	ASSHLDSSRNYGYT
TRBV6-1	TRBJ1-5	ASSTGRGVVNQPQH
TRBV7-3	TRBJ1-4	ASSVGGGDQKLF
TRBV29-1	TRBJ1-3	SVGDRGISGNTIY
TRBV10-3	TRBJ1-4	AISEGAANEKLF
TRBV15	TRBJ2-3	ASSTGRGTDTQY
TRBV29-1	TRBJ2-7	SVEGTGERRYEQY
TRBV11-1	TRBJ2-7	ASSPSSGGAEQY
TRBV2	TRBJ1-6	ASSVQSGARGNSPLH
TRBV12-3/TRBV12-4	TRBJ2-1	ASSSSRSMDEQF
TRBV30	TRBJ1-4	AWSAGTGNNEKLF
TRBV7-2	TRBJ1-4	ASSLTGAHEKLF
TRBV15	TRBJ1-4	ATSRVGDGDEKLF
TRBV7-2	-	ASSRRGAWPLH
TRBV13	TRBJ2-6	ASSPKLSSGANVLT
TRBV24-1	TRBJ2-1	ATSRLAGGEQF
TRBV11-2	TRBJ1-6	ASSSLYRGTDSPLH
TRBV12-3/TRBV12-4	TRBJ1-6	ASSFSEVGRSSPLH
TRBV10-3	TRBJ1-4	ASSELRGPNEKLF
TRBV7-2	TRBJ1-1	ASSPRGGIDYTF
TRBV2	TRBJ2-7	ASSVYRDIDEQY
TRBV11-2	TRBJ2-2	ASSLTTGELF
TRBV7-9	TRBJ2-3	ATSRRWGTDMRY
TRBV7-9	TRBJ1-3	ASSAETGNASGNTIY
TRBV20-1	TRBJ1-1	SAPQGFSGAF
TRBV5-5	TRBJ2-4	ASSWRNLAGNIQY
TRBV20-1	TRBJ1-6	SAQPGTGDGYNSPLH
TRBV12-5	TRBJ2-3	ASGLVLGSFTDTQY
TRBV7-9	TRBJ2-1	ASSPTGGANGEF
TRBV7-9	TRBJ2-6	ASSSSPSRANVLT
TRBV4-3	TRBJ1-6	ASSQVGTGGFSPLH